Below are 27 T cell receptor beta chains sequenced from a single sample in a study of blood T cell repertoires in COVID-19. The protocol was immunoSEQ multiplex PCR, while the TCRdb copy is restricted to in-frame clones and leaves out a portion. The sample includes about 120,000 clones, roughly four fifths of them seen just once. The material sequenced was peripheral blood. Receptor source: a woman aged 55-70 years with acute or convalescent COVID-19.

V gene TRBV6-5 combines with J gene TRBJ1-5; 9 bases agree with TRBD1. This CDR3 contains 15 residues. V was pared by 7 bases and J by 6 bases, with 10 bases of the junction left unmatched. Germline V gene lookup returns CDR1 MNHEY and CDR2 SVGAGI. The DNA of the CDR3 is TGTGCCAGCAACCCTACAGGGGGCATGAGTCAGCCCCAGCATTTT. Protein sequence: CASNPTGGMSQPQHF.

The V and J genes are TRBV5-1 and TRBJ2-2; 7 bases map to TRBD2. The CDR3 sequence is 15 residues long. The ends lost 4 bases at V and 4 bases at J; junction bases unmatched: 7. Germline V CDR1 and CDR2: SGHRS, YFSETQ. CDR3 coding DNA: TGCGCCAGCAGCATGACTAGCCGGGCCACCGGGGAGCTGTTTTTT. This codes for CASSMTSRATGELFF.

The V and J genes are TRBV11-2 and TRBJ2-1; 8 bases are shared with TRBD2. Germline CDR1 is SGHAT and CDR2 is FQNNGV. The CDR3 sequence is 20 residues long. J gave up 2 bases and V 0 bases, and 15 bases lay outside the gene matches. CDR3 DNA sequence: TGTGCCAGCAGCTTAGAAAGGGCGGGGGGCCCCATCTCGACCTACAATGAGCAGTTCTTC. Amino acid sequence: CASSLERAGGPISTYNEQFF. The variable domain in full, completed from reference TRBV11-2 and TRBJ2-1, reads EAGVAQSPRYKIIEKRQSVAFWCNPISGHATLYWYQQILGQGPKLLIQFQNNGVVDDSQLPKDRFSAERLKGVDSTLKIQPAKLEDSAVYLCASSLERAGGPISTYNEQFFGPGTRLTVL.

The CDR3 sequence is CASSFGLLYNEQFF. The DNA for the CDR3 is TGTGCCAGCAGTTTTGGGCTCCTTTACAATGAGCAGTTCTTC. The chain combines TRBV27 with TRBJ2-1; the D is unclear. Trimming stripped 3 bases from V and 4 bases from J, with 10 bases between. CDR1 and CDR2 (germline): MNHEY, SMNVEV (reference sequence). CDR3 length: 14 residues.

V usage is TRBV9 and J usage is TRBJ1-1; D perhaps matches TRBD1 (5 bases). V dropped 4 bases and J dropped 0 bases, with 7 bases sitting between them. The CDR3 has 13 amino acids. The germline gives CDR1 SGDLS, CDR2 YYNGEE. This chain's CDR3 is CASSRTLNTEAFF. CDR3 nucleotide sequence: TGTGCCAGCAGCCGGACACTGAACACTGAAGCTTTCTTT. Full variable domain (remainder filled in from reference TRBV9 and TRBJ1-1): DSGVTQTPKHLITATGQRVTLRCSPRSGDLSVYWYQQSLDQGLQFLIQYYNGEERAKGNILERFSAQQFPDLHSELNLSSLELGDSALYFCASSRTLNTEAFFGQGTRLTVV.

This sequence joins TRBV7-3 and TRBJ2-1, with 10 bases identical to TRBD2. V lost 5 bases and J lost 4; bases outside the gene matches: 5. The CDR3 is made up of 15 amino acids. Germline values: CDR1 SGHTA, CDR2 FQGTGA. CDR3 DNA: TGTGCCAGCAGCCGAAGCGGGGGGGAATACAATGAGCAGTTCTTC. This translates into CASSRSGGEYNEQFF.

J is TRBJ1-2 and V is TRBV7-2, with 7 bases that match TRBD1. Germline V gives CDR1 SGHTA, CDR2 FQGNSA. After removal of 4 bases from V and 5 bases from J, the junction contained 13 bases not matched to a gene. This CDR3 is built from 16 residues. The CDR3 reads CASSSKPQGPNYGYTF. In DNA, the CDR3 is TGTGCCAGCAGCTCGAAACCACAGGGGCCCAATTATGGCTACACCTTC.

V is TRBV2 and J is TRBJ1-6, with a tentative D call TRBD1 (5 bases). With 3 bases removed from V and 11 bases from J, the gap between germline ends came to 20 bases. This CDR3 contains 16 residues. CDR1 is SNHLY, CDR2 FYNNEI, per germline. The CDR3 sequence is CASSEQGPQYLTPLHF. CDR3 sequence (DNA): TGTGCCAGCAGTGAGCAGGGCCCCCAATATTTGACACCCCTCCACTTT.

This clone was counted only a few times. The chain uses TRBV24-1 and TRBJ2-2; possible D gene TRBD1, 5 bases. CDR3 length: 14 amino acids. V lost 4 bases and J lost 3, with 8 bases in between. CDR1 and CDR2 from the germline V gene are KGHDR and SFDVKD. CDR3 amino acids: CATSERQYTGELFF. DNA for the CDR3: TGTGCCACCAGTGAGCGACAGTACACCGGGGAGCTGTTTTTT.

This clone was counted between two and nine times. The V gene is TRBV6-2 or TRBV6-3, the J gene TRBJ2-7; 8 nucleotides line up with TRBD1. CDR1 and CDR2 from the germline V gene are MNHEY and SVGEGT. With 6 bases clipped from V and 5 bases from J, the junction kept 9 bases outside the gene matches. The CDR3 covers 14 residues. The CDR3: CASSSWGQEDEQYF. CDR3 nucleotide sequence: TGTGCCAGCAGCTCCTGGGGACAGGAGGACGAGCAGTACTTC.

This chain connects TRBV19 to TRBJ2-7; the match to TRBD2 covers 11 bases. Germline V CDR1 and CDR2: LNHDA, SQIVND (reference sequence). This CDR3 contains 15 residues. Trimming at V came to 3 bases and at J to 3 bases, leaving 4 bases not matched to a gene. The CDR3 sequence is CASSIGLAGGYEQYF. The CDR3 DNA follows: TGTGCCAGTAGTATTGGGCTAGCGGGGGGCTACGAGCAGTACTTC.

This sequence joins TRBV4-2 and TRBJ1-2; 8 bases agree with TRBD1. Germline V gives CDR1 LGHNA, CDR2 YNFKEQ. The junction had 14 bases not matched to a gene; V was cut back by 0 bases and J by 8 bases. The CDR3 length is 17 residues. As DNA, the CDR3 is TGTGCCAGCAGCCAAGATCCCGGGCAGGGGGCGTCGGGGGGCTACACCTTC. Translation: CASSQDPGQGASGGYTF.

This clone was picked up many times. The CDR3 protein is CASSYSKGRDRVFLYEQYF. As DNA, the CDR3 is TGTGCCAGCAGTTACTCGAAAGGTCGAGACAGGGTTTTCCTCTACGAGCAGTACTTC. V gene TRBV6-2 or TRBV6-3 combines with J gene TRBJ2-7; 7 bases are a match to TRBD1. Germline CDR1 reads MNHEY; CDR2 reads SVGEGT. CDR3 length: 19 amino acids. V lost 0 bases and J lost 3; bases outside the gene matches: 17.

The chain recombines TRBV5-4 with TRBJ1-3; 7 bases map to TRBD1. Losses at the gene ends were 4 bases for V and 2 bases for J; bases not matched to a gene: 12. The CDR3 is 17 amino acids. In germline, CDR1 is SGHNT, CDR2 YYREEE (reference sequence). CDR3 in DNA: TGTGCCAGCAGCCAAGATGGACAGGCTAACCCTGGAAACACCATATATTTT. Its protein product is CASSQDGQANPGNTIYF. The complete variable domain, with remaining parts taken from reference TRBV5-4 and TRBJ1-3, reads ETGVTQSPTHLIKTRGQQVTLRCSSQSGHNTVSWYQQALGQGPQFIFQYYREEENGRGNFPPRFSGLQFPNYSSELNVNALELDDSALYLCASSQDGQANPGNTIYFGEGSWLTVV.

The chain carries TRBV6-2 or TRBV6-3 and TRBJ2-7; D might be TRBD1 (6 bases). CDR3 length: 14 amino acids. Trimming took 5 bases from V and 7 from J, leaving 18 bases between them. From germline, CDR1 is MNHEY and CDR2 SVGEGT. The CDR3 spells CASSRTNRVAEQYF. The CDR3 region has the DNA TGTGCCAGCAGTCGAACAAACAGGGTCGCGGAGCAGTACTTC.

V usage is TRBV19 and J usage is TRBJ1-2, with D tentatively TRBD1 (6 bases). The germline gives CDR1 LNHDA, CDR2 SQIVND (reference sequence). This CDR3 has 16 amino acids. V was clipped by 5 bases and J by 1 base, with 17 bases between them. CDR3 nucleotides: TGTGCCAGTAGTCTATCACATGCAGGGGTTAACTATGGCTACACCTTC. Its protein product is CASSLSHAGVNYGYTF.

The chain combines TRBV4-2 with TRBJ1-6; perhaps TRBD1 as D (6 bases). The CDR3 covers 15 residues. Trimming cost V 0 bases and J 4 bases, with 7 bases left between them. Germline CDR1 LGHNA, CDR2 YNFKEQ. In DNA, the CDR3 is TGTGCCAGCAGCCAAGACACAGGGTATAATTCACCCCTCCACTTT. This gives the protein CASSQDTGYNSPLHF.

This clone came up a few times. V gene TRBV9 combines with J gene TRBJ2-1; D might be TRBD2 (5 bases). The CDR3 is 14 residues long. Germline V gene lookup returns CDR1 SGDLS and CDR2 YYNGEE. V dropped 4 bases and J dropped 4 bases, with 12 bases sitting between them. CDR3 loop: CASSSRTGYNEQFF. As DNA, the CDR3 is TGTGCCAGCAGCTCCCGGACGGGGTACAATGAGCAGTTCTTC.

The chain joins TRBV29-1 to TRBJ1-1; D unclear. This CDR3 contains 15 residues. V was clipped by 4 bases and J by 6 bases, with 21 bases between them. Germline V CDR1 and CDR2: SQVTM, ANQGSEA. In DNA form, the CDR3 reads TGCAGCGTTGCCGCCCCTCACGGCCGCGGGGCTGAAGCTTTCTTT. As protein: CSVAAPHGRGAEAFF. The entire variable domain, with the rest obtained from reference TRBV29-1 and TRBJ1-1, is as follows: SAVISQKPSRDICQRGTSLTIQCQVDSQVTMMFWYRQQPGQSLTLIATANQGSEATYESGFVIDKFPISRPNLTFSTLTVSNMSPEDSSIYLCSVAAPHGRGAEAFFGQGTRLTVV.

This chain links TRBV11-3 with TRBJ1-2; 8 nucleotides match TRBD1. V lost 5 bases, J lost 6 bases, and 11 bases stayed unmatched. The CDR3 is 15 residues long. From germline, CDR1 is SGHNT and CDR2 YENEEA. Here the CDR3 reads CASSPRQGPRDGYTF. In DNA form, the CDR3 reads TGTGCCAGCAGCCCTCGACAGGGGCCGAGGGATGGCTACACCTTC.

This CDR3 is CSVPQRGNTEAFF. In DNA, the CDR3 is TGCAGCGTTCCCCAACGGGGGAACACTGAAGCTTTCTTT. The V gene is TRBV29-1, the J gene TRBJ1-1; D not resolved. Per germline, CDR1 SQVTM and CDR2 ANQGSEA. The length of the CDR3 is 13 residues. V gave up 5 bases and J gave up 1 base, with 11 bases separating them.

V is TRBV30 and J is TRBJ1-6; D remains ambiguous. V was cut by 1 base and J by 9 bases, with 10 bases left in between. Germline CDR1 is GTSNPN and CDR2 is SVGIG (reference sequence). The CDR3 runs 13 residues. CDR3 DNA: TGTGCCTGGAGTGCGTCAGAGGGTTCACCCCTCCACTTT. Translation: CAWSASEGSPLHF.

This clone was counted only a few times. V is TRBV19 and J is TRBJ1-1; D uncertain. V lost 7 bases, J lost 3 bases, and 9 bases lay in between. CDR3 length: 12 amino acids. Germline CDR1 and CDR2: LNHDA and SQIVND (reference sequence). As DNA, the CDR3 is TGTGCCAGTATACAGTCGGACACTGAAGCTTTCTTT. Amino acids: CASIQSDTEAFF.

Only a few counts were recorded for this clone. CDR3 sequence reads: CASSLSGGDSYNSPLHF. The CDR3 DNA reads as TGTGCCAGCAGCTTATCGGGGGGCGACTCCTATAATTCACCCCTCCACTTT. The chain is built from TRBV7-8 and TRBJ1-6, with a weak D call TRBD1 (6 bases). The germline CDR1 and CDR2 sequences are SGHVS and FQNEAQ. Trimming took 2 bases from V and 0 from J, leaving 11 bases between them. This CDR3 is built from 17 residues. The whole variable domain, filled in from reference TRBV7-8 and TRBJ1-6, reads GAGVSQSPRYKVAKRGQDVALRCDPISGHVSLFWYQQALGQGPEFLTYFQNEAQLDKSGLPSDRFFAERPEGSVSTLKIQRTQQEDSAVYLCASSLSGGDSYNSPLHFGNGTRLTVT.

This sequence joins TRBV2 and TRBJ2-1; possible D gene TRBD2, 5 bases. The V end was cut by 10 bases, the J end by 8 bases, with 12 bases between. The germline gives CDR1 SNHLY, CDR2 FYNNEI. The CDR3 spans 11 residues. CDR3 DNA sequence: TGTGCCACCTCACTAGAGGATGAGCAGTTCTTC. Translation gives CATSLEDEQFF.

The chain employs TRBV6-2 or TRBV6-3 and TRBJ1-2; D is uncertain. Trimming pared 1 base from V and 2 bases from J, leaving 5 bases between. The length of the CDR3 is 13 residues. Germline CDR1 reads MNHEY; CDR2 reads SVGEGT. CDR3 in DNA: TGTGCCAGCAGTTACTTACTCAACTATGGCTACACCTTC. This codes for CASSYLLNYGYTF.

This clone was seen only a few times. The genes are TRBV21-1 and TRBJ1-1; the table calls TRBD1, which could not be checked here. TRBV21-1 is a known pseudogene. The CDR3 is 14 amino acids. Here the CDR3 DNA reads TGTGCCAGCAGCAATCGGCAGGGGGTCACTGAAGCTTTCTTT. Its translation: CASSNRQGVTEAFF.